Listed below are T cell receptor beta chains from one sample, sequenced in a study of T cell repertoires in cytomegalovirus infection. Each CDR3 protein is one row after TCRdb ran MiXCR on the reads. The sample consists of around 500,000 distinct CDR3 sequences, about 44% of them appearing once. Antigen specificity for these receptors is unknown. The specimen comprised cultured PBMCs, sampled from culture after CMV antigen stimulation. These receptors came from a human donor in good health (CMV status not recorded). Some clones in this sample may be carry-over from other donors' samples. Both conserved end residues are part of each CDR3.

cdr3_length	j_call	v_call	cdr3_aa
17	TRBJ1-2	TRBV7-2	CASSLSRGRLANYGYTF
17	TRBJ2-1	TRBV11-2	CASSLRKGTSGNNEQFF
15	-	TRBV12-3/TRBV12-4	CASSFNRDGNQPQYF
18	TRBJ2-2	TRBV6-2/TRBV6-3	CASSYRMGLAYNTGELFF
11	TRBJ1-1	TRBV7-4	CASSLGPQAFF
15	TRBJ2-3	TRBV2	CASQPTAGGPDTQYF
14	TRBJ2-1	TRBV2	CASSSTGGSVEQFF
16	TRBJ1-5	TRBV12-3/TRBV12-4	CASRPYGTRGNQPQHF
15	TRBJ2-7	TRBV7-9	CASSLVDTRPLEQYF
13	TRBJ1-1	TRBV29-1	CSGIRGFGTEAFF
14	TRBJ2-7	TRBV7-2	CASSSGGWTYEQYF